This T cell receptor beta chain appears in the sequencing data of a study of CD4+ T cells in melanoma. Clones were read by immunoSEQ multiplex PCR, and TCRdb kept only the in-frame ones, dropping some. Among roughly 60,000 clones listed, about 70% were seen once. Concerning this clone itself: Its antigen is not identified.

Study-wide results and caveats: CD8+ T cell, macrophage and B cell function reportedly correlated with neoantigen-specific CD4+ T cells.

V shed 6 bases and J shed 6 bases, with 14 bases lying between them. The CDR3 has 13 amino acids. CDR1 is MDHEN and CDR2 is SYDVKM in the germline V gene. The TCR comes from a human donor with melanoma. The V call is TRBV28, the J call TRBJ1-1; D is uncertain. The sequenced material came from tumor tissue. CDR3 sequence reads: CASSLLRDSEAFF. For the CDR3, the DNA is TGTGCCAGCAGCCTCTTGCGGGATTCTGAAGCTTTCTTT. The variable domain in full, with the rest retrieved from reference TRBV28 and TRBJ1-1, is DVKVTQSSRYLVKRTGEKVFLECVQDMDHENMFWYRQDPGLGLRLIYFSYDVKMKEKGDIPEGYSVSREKKERFSLILESASTNQTSMYLCASSLLRDSEAFFGQGTRLTVV.